This T cell receptor (beta chain) is from a study of OX40 agonist ivuxolimab in advanced cancers. TCRdb's table, derived via immunoSEQ multiplex PCR, lists solely in-frame clones and lacks some. The data show some 55,000 clones, roughly nine tenths seen once. Per germline, CDR1 LGHNA and CDR2 YNFKEQ. Trimming shortened V by 0 bases and J by 5 bases, and 14 bases separated the two germline ends. CDR3 length: 16 residues. The TCR comes from an adult with an advanced solid tumor such as melanoma, head and neck, liver or kidney cancer. The material sequenced was CD4+ or CD8+ T cells sorted from blood, taken in a trial of the OX40 agonist ivuxolimab. V usage is TRBV4-2 and J usage is TRBJ2-1, with TRBD2 as a possible D gene (5 bases). The CDR3: CASSQDLLAPNNEQFF. As DNA, the CDR3 is TGTGCCAGCAGCCAAGATCTGCTAGCCCCCAACAATGAGCAGTTCTTC.